The present T cell receptor beta chain was sequenced within a study of T cell changes during pregnancy in multiple sclerosis. V gave up 5 bases and J gave up 16 bases, with 9 bases separating them. The germline CDR1 and CDR2 sequences are MNHNY and SVGAGI (reference sequence). The CDR3 is made up of 9 amino acids. Only in-frame clones appear in the TCRdb table, and some are missing; sequencing was by immunoSEQ multiplex PCR. Of about 110,000 clones in the sample, around 93% were seen once. J is TRBJ2-1 and V is TRBV6-6, with D uncertain. The source was peripheral blood, collected after pregnancy. This sequence originates from a female donor with multiple sclerosis, enrolled in a pregnancy study. The CDR3: CASSPPLFF. DNA of the CDR3: TGTGCCAGCAGTCCTCCTTTATTCTTC.